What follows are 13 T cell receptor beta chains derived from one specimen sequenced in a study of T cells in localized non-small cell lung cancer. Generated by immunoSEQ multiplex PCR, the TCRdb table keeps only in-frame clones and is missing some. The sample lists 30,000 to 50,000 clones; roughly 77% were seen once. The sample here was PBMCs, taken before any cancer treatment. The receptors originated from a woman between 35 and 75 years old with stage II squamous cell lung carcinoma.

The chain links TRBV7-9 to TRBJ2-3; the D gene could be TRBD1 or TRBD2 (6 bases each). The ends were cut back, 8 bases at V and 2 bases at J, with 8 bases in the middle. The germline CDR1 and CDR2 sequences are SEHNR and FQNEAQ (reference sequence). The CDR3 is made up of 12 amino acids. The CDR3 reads CASGGPTDTQYF. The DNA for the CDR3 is TGTGCCAGCGGGGGGCCCACAGATACGCAGTATTTT.

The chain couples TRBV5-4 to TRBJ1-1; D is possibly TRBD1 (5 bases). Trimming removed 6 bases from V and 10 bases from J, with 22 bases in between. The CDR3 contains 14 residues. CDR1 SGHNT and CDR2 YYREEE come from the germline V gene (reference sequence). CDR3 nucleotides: TGTGCCAGCACCATCGATTCAGGGTTAGGTGGAGCTTTCTTT. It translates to CASTIDSGLGGAFF.

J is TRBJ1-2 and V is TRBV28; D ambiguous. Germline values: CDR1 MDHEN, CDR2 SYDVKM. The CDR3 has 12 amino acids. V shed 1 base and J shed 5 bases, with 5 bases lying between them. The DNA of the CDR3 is TGTGCCAGCAGTTTATCGGGGTATGGCTACACCTTC. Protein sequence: CASSLSGYGYTF.

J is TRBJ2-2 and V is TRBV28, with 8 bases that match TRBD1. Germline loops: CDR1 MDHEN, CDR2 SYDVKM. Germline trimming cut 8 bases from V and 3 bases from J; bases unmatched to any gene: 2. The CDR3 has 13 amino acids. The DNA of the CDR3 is TGTGCCAGCCAGGGGGCTCACACCGGGGAGCTGTTTTTT. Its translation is CASQGAHTGELFF.

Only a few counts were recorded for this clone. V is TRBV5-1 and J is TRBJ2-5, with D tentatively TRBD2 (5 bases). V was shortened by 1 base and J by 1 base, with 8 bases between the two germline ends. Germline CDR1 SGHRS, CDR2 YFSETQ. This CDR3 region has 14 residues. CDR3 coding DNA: TGCGCCAGCAGCTTGATTGCGGGCCAAGAGACCCAGTACTTC. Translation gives CASSLIAGQETQYF.

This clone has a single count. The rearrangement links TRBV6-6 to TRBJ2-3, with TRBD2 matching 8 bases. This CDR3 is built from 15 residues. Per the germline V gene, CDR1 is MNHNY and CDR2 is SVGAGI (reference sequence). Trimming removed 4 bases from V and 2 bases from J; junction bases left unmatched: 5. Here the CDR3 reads CASSLAGGPTDTQYF. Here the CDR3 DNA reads TGTGCCAGCAGTTTGGCGGGGGGCCCCACAGATACGCAGTATTTT.

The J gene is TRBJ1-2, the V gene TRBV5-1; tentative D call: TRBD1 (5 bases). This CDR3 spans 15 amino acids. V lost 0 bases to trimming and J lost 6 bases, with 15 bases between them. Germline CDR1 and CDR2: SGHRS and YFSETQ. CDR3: CASSLVPGIGDGYTF. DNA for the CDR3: TGCGCCAGCAGCTTGGTCCCAGGGATCGGCGATGGCTACACCTTC.

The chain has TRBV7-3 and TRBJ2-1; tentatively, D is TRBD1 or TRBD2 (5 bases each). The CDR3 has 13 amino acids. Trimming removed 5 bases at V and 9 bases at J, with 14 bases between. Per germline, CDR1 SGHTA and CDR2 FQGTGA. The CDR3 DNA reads TGTGCCAGCAGCAAAGGGACCCGCGGTGAGCAGTTCTTC. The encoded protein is CASSKGTRGEQFF.

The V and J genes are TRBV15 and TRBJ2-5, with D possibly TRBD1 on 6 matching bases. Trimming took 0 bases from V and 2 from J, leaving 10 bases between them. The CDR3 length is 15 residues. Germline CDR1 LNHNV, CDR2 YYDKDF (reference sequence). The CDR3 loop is CATSRERTVQETQYF. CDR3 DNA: TGTGCCACCAGCAGAGAGAGGACAGTACAAGAGACCCAGTACTTC.

This chain's CDR3 is CASSREGAYNEQFF. The CDR3 DNA reads as TGTGCCAGTAGCCGGGAGGGGGCCTACAATGAGCAGTTCTTC. V gene TRBV19 combines with J gene TRBJ2-1; 8 bases are a match to TRBD2. The length of the CDR3 is 14 residues. With V trimmed by 6 bases and J by 2 bases, 3 bases remained unmatched. Per the germline V gene, CDR1 is LNHDA and CDR2 is SQIVND (reference sequence).

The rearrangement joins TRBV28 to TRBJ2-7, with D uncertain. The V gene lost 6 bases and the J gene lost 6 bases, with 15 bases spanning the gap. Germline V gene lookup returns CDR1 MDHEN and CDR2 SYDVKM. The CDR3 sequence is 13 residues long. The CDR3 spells CASSYYSRGEQYF. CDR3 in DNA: TGTGCCAGCAGCTACTACTCGAGAGGCGAGCAGTACTTC.

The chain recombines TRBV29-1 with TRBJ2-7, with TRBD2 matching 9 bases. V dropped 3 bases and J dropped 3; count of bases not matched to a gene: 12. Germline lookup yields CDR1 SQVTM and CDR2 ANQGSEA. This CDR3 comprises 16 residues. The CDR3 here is CSVEGPLREGSYEQYF. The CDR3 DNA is TGCAGCGTTGAGGGGCCGTTGCGGGAGGGCAGCTACGAGCAGTACTTC.

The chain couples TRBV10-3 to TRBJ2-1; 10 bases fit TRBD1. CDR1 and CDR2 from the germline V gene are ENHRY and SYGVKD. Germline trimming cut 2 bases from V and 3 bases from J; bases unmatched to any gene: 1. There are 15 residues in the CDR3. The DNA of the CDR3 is TGTGCCATCAGTGAGGGGACAGGGGTCTACAATGAGCAGTTCTTC. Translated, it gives CAISEGTGVYNEQFF.